These 4 T cell receptor beta chains were sequenced from one sample in a study of T cell responses to AZD1222 COVID-19 vaccine. Repertoires were generated with immunoSEQ multiplex PCR, while TCRdb's copy carries only in-frame clones and drops some. The sample shows roughly 97,000 clones, over 75% of them seen only once. Sequencing used peripheral blood, obtained on day 0 of AZD1222 vaccination. These TCRs come from an adult in good health.

The table lists this clone with a few counts. CDR3 DNA sequence: TGTGCCAGCAGCAAAGGACAGATCAACGAGCAGTACTTC. It encodes CASSKGQINEQYF. The rearrangement uses TRBV13 and TRBJ2-7; TRBD1 is a possible D gene (6 bases). V lost 5 bases and J lost 5, with 13 bases in between. Germline V gene data show CDR1 as PRHDT and CDR2 as FYEKMQ (reference sequence). This CDR3 contains 13 residues.

V and J are TRBV28 and TRBJ1-2; D unresolved. Germline loops: CDR1 MDHEN, CDR2 SYDVKM. This CDR3 has 14 amino acids. V was cut by 1 base and J by 0 bases, with 6 bases left in between. The DNA of the CDR3 is TGTGCCAGCAGTTTATTCGTAGCTAACTATGGCTACACCTTC. It is translated as CASSLFVANYGYTF.

This rearrangement joins TRBV7-3 to TRBJ2-3; D remains ambiguous. With 1 base removed from V and 4 bases from J, the gap between germline ends came to 6 bases. This CDR3 comprises 13 residues. In germline, CDR1 is SGHTA, CDR2 FQGTGA. CDR3 sequence: CASSLIAADTQYF. The CDR3 DNA sequence: TGTGCCAGCAGCTTAATCGCGGCAGATACGCAGTATTTT.

This clone was counted a single time. The chain combines TRBV11-3 with TRBJ2-7; 9 bases align to TRBD1. The CDR3 contains 17 residues. Germline V gene data show CDR1 as SGHNT and CDR2 as YENEEA. V was clipped by 0 bases and J by 1 base; unmatched bases: 7. The CDR3 nucleotides read TGTGCCAGCAGCTTAGACTATCCGGGACAGGGTTCCTACGAGCAGTACTTC. It encodes CASSLDYPGQGSYEQYF.